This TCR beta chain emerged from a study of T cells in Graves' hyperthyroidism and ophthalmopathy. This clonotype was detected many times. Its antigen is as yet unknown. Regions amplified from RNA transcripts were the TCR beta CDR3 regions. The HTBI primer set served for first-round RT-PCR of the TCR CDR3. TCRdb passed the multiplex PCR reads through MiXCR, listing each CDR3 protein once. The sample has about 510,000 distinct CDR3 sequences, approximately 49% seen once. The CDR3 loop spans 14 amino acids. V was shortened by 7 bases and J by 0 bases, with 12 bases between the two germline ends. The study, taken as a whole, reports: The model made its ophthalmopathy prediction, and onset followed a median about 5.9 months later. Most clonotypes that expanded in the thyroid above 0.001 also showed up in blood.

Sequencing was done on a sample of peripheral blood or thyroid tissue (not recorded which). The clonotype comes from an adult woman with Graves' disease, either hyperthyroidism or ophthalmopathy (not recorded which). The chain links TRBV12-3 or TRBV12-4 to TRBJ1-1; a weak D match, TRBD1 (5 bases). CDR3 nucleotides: TGTGCCAGCATGGGGGTGAGGATGAACACTGAAGCTTTCTTT. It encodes CASMGVRMNTEAFF.